This passage covers 23 T cell receptor beta chains from one sample sequenced in a study of blood T cell repertoires in COVID-19. Clones were read by immunoSEQ multiplex PCR, and TCRdb kept only the in-frame ones, dropping some. This sample has about 47,000 clones, with 75% to 90% found just once. The source material was peripheral blood. Receptors were obtained from a human donor with active COVID-19. The donor label of this sample is uncertain.

V gene TRBV28 combines with J gene TRBJ2-3, with D possibly matching TRBD2 (6 bases). The length of the CDR3 is 15 residues. Trimming took 6 bases from V and 2 from J, leaving 15 bases between them. Germline values: CDR1 MDHEN, CDR2 SYDVKM. CDR3 amino acids: CASRLAGGVTDTQYF. For the CDR3, the DNA is TGTGCCAGCAGACTAGCCGGAGGGGTCACAGATACGCAGTATTTT.

The genes are TRBV14 and TRBJ2-3, with 8 bases identical to TRBD2. Germline CDR1 and CDR2: SGHDN and FVKESK. This CDR3 is 14 amino acids long. Losses at the gene ends were 4 bases for V and 5 bases for J; bases not matched to a gene: 5. The CDR3 DNA reads as TGTGCCAGCAGCCCCCGTAGCGGGGTAGATACGCAGTATTTT. Its translation is CASSPRSGVDTQYF.

The rearrangement links TRBV3-1 (or the pseudogene TRBV3-2) to TRBJ2-5, with 14 nucleotides matching TRBD2. The germline gives CDR1 LGHDT, CDR2 YNNKEL (reference sequence). Trimming removed 7 bases from V and 7 bases from J; junction bases left unmatched: 11. The CDR3 sequence is 16 residues long. CDR3 amino acids: CASTTTSGRALGTQYF. CDR3 sequence (DNA): TGTGCCAGCACTACGACTAGCGGGAGGGCCCTTGGGACCCAGTACTTC.

The CDR3: CASSYSQGNEQFF. CDR3 sequence (DNA): TGTGCCAGCAGTTACTCACAGGGGAATGAGCAGTTCTTC. The rearrangement uses TRBV6-6 and TRBJ2-1; 7 positions agree with TRBD1. V was clipped by 0 bases and J by 7 bases; unmatched bases: 0. CDR3 length: 13 amino acids. Germline V gene data show CDR1 as MNHNY and CDR2 as SVGAGI (reference sequence).

This clone was recorded a few times. This sequence joins TRBV6-1 and TRBJ2-5; the match to TRBD2 covers 7 bases. The V gene's germline CDR1 is MNHNS and CDR2 SASEGT. There are 15 residues in the CDR3. V was pared by 3 bases and J by 2 bases, with 6 bases of the junction left unmatched. The CDR3 nucleotides read TGTGCCAGCAGTGAGTGGGCGGGGGATCAAGAGACCCAGTACTTC. Its translation is CASSEWAGDQETQYF.

This chain uses TRBV3-1 (or the pseudogene TRBV3-2) with TRBJ2-3; TRBD2 matches 7 bases. CDR3 length: 15 residues. V lost 5 bases to trimming and J lost 1 base; unmatched junction nucleotides: 6. CDR1 is LGHDT and CDR2 is YNNKEL in the germline V gene (reference sequence). CDR3 nucleotides: TGTGCCAGCAGCAAAGGAAGCGGGGGCACAGATACGCAGTATTTT. It specifies CASSKGSGGTDTQYF.

The rearrangement joins TRBV18 to TRBJ1-2, with 9 bases that match TRBD1. After removal of 5 bases from V and 4 bases from J, the junction contained 5 bases not matched to a gene. Germline values: CDR1 KGHSH, CDR2 LQKENI. The CDR3 length is 14 residues. CDR3 region: CASSAGTGTYGYTF. DNA for the CDR3: TGTGCCAGCTCAGCCGGGACAGGGACCTATGGCTACACCTTC.

This chain uses TRBV7-6 with TRBJ2-1, with 10 bases matching TRBD1. With V trimmed by 3 bases and J by 7 bases, 6 bases remained unmatched. Germline V CDR1 and CDR2: SGHVS, FNYEAQ. This CDR3 is built from 15 residues. The CDR3 nucleotides read TGTGCCAGCAGCTTGGGACAGGGGTTTGGGAATGAGCAGTTCTTC. Translating it yields CASSLGQGFGNEQFF.

This clone was detected a few times. The chain's CDR3 is CASSQVAGRTGNTIYF. CDR3 in DNA: TGCGCCAGCAGCCAAGTGGCAGGGCGTACTGGAAACACCATATATTTT. The rearrangement joins TRBV4-1 to TRBJ1-3, with a possible D match to TRBD1 (5 bases). Trimming stripped 1 base from V and 2 bases from J, with 12 bases between. The germline V gene has CDR1 MGHRA and CDR2 YSYEKL. The CDR3 is 16 amino acids.

This clone came up a few times. The chain uses TRBV19 and TRBJ2-7; D is unresolved. CDR1 LNHDA and CDR2 SQIVND come from the germline V gene (reference sequence). Trimming took off 6 bases at V and 4 bases at J, with 22 bases between the two ends. There are 16 residues in the CDR3. DNA for the CDR3: TGTGCCAGTAGCTCGGCGGTCGGTAAAGGAGTTTACGAGCAGTACTTC. It translates to CASSSAVGKGVYEQYF.

The rearrangement uses TRBV13 and TRBJ1-3; 8 nucleotides line up with TRBD1. The CDR3 runs 17 residues. V dropped 1 base and J dropped 4; count of bases not matched to a gene: 9. Germline V CDR1 and CDR2: PRHDT, FYEKMQ (reference sequence). The CDR3 loop is CASSLAVTGVSGNTIYF. The CDR3 bases are TGTGCCAGCAGCTTAGCCGTGACAGGGGTCTCCGGAAACACCATATATTTT.

The chain has TRBV18 and TRBJ2-6; 10 bases fit TRBD1. This CDR3 comprises 17 residues. Trimming took 3 bases from V and 3 from J; bases not matched to a gene: 5. From germline, CDR1 is KGHSH and CDR2 LQKENI. This CDR3 is CASSPTGGAYGANVLTF. CDR3 sequence (DNA): TGTGCCAGCTCACCGACAGGGGGCGCATATGGGGCCAACGTCCTGACTTTC.

The chain couples TRBV5-1 to TRBJ2-2, with D hard to call. From germline, CDR1 is SGHRS and CDR2 YFSETQ. The CDR3 runs 15 residues. V was trimmed by 2 bases and J by 1 base, leaving 9 bases between them. CDR3: CASSFENLNTGELFF. CDR3 nucleotides: TGCGCCAGCAGCTTTGAGAATTTGAACACCGGGGAGCTGTTTTTT. The complete variable domain, with remaining parts taken from reference TRBV5-1 and TRBJ2-2, reads KAGVTQTPRYLIKTRGQQVTLSCSPISGHRSVSWYQQTPGQGLQFLFEYFSETQRNKGNFPGRFSGRQFSNSRSEMNVSTLELGDSALYLCASSFENLNTGELFFGEGSRLTVL.

The chain recombines TRBV2 with TRBJ2-2, with TRBD1 matching over 9 bases. Trimming cost V 4 bases and J 6 bases; bases outside gene matches: 12. Germline V gene data show CDR1 as SNHLY and CDR2 as FYNNEI. The CDR3 has 17 residues. The CDR3 is CASSANRGLLRAGELFF. DNA for the CDR3: TGTGCCAGCAGTGCGAACAGGGGGCTTCTAAGGGCCGGGGAGCTGTTTTTT.

The chain has TRBV7-3 and TRBJ2-1, with 8 bases lining up with TRBD2. Germline CDR1 is SGHTA and CDR2 is FQGTGA. The CDR3 has 16 residues. V trimming: 5 bases; J trimming: 4 bases; junction bases outside the gene matches: 10. CDR3 DNA: TGTGCCAGCAGCAAACACGGGACTAGTGGATACAATGAGCAGTTCTTC. This sequence encodes CASSKHGTSGYNEQFF.

The chain employs TRBV20-1 and TRBJ1-2, with a weak D call TRBD1 (5 bases). Germline CDR1 and CDR2: DFQATT and SNEGSKA (reference sequence). The CDR3 totals 15 residues. Trimming removed 3 bases at V and 4 bases at J, with 18 bases between. CDR3 amino acids: CSASTDTRFGYGYTF. The CDR3 DNA sequence: TGCAGTGCTAGTACGGACACCCGATTTGGCTATGGCTACACCTTC.

The chain joins TRBV29-1 to TRBJ1-1; 8 bases line up with TRBD1. The germline V gene encodes CDR1 SQVTM and CDR2 ANQGSEA. The CDR3 runs 11 residues. V lost 7 bases, J lost 10 bases, and 8 bases stayed unmatched. The CDR3 is CSAHAGGPAFF. The CDR3 DNA follows: TGCAGCGCCCACGCAGGGGGCCCAGCTTTCTTT.

This chain links TRBV5-1 with TRBJ1-1, with 9 bases lining up with TRBD1. V shed 6 bases, J shed 0 bases, and the junction held 9 bases outside the gene matches. CDR1 is SGHRS, CDR2 YFSETQ, per germline. The length of the CDR3 is 16 residues. The CDR3 nucleotides are TGCGCCAGCAAGGAACAGGGGGCGTCCATGAACACTGAAGCTTTCTTT. This sequence encodes CASKEQGASMNTEAFF.

J is TRBJ1-5 and V is TRBV19; D is uncertain. The length of the CDR3 is 15 residues. Germline assignment: CDR1 LNHDA and CDR2 SQIVND (reference sequence). The V gene lost 6 bases and the J gene lost 3 bases, with 15 bases spanning the gap. The CDR3 sequence: CASSMGGLVNQPQHF. In DNA, the CDR3 is TGTGCCAGTAGCATGGGAGGGTTGGTCAATCAGCCCCAGCATTTT.

The chain couples TRBV5-1 to TRBJ2-2; 8 nucleotides agree with TRBD1. This CDR3 comprises 16 residues. Germline assignment: CDR1 SGHRS and CDR2 YFSETQ. With 4 bases clipped from V and 7 bases from J, the junction kept 12 bases outside the gene matches. CDR3 bases: TGCGCCAGCAGCCCACGTGGGCAGGGGGCAATCGGGGAGCTGTTTTTT. Its translation: CASSPRGQGAIGELFF.

V and J are TRBV4-2 and TRBJ2-1, with a weak D call TRBD2 (6 bases). The germline V gene encodes CDR1 LGHNA and CDR2 YNFKEQ. V lost 0 bases and J lost 1, with 13 bases in between. The CDR3 loop spans 17 amino acids. The DNA of the CDR3 is TGTGCCAGCAGCCAAGAGTTTCTAGCGACATCCTACAATGAGCAGTTCTTC. As protein: CASSQEFLATSYNEQFF.

V gene TRBV19 combines with J gene TRBJ2-3; 10 bases are a match to TRBD2. CDR3 size: 17 residues. Germline CDR1 LNHDA, CDR2 SQIVND (reference sequence). The J segment lost 2 bases and the V segment lost 3 bases, leaving 8 bases of the junction unmatched. For the CDR3, the DNA is TGTGCCAGTAGTATGGGGTGGACTAGCGGATTCACAGATACGCAGTATTTT. This encodes CASSMGWTSGFTDTQYF.

This clone was observed a single time. This chain uses TRBV12-3 or TRBV12-4 with TRBJ2-3; no definite D call. Trimming removed 3 bases at V and 1 base at J, with 5 bases between. This CDR3 has 13 amino acids. CDR3 sequence reads: CASSFLGTDTQYF. CDR3 nucleotide sequence: TGTGCCAGCAGTTTCCTCGGCACAGATACGCAGTATTTT.